These T cell receptor beta chains were read from a single sample in a study of T cells after yellow fever vaccination. TCRdb independently ran MiXCR on the 5' RACE reads; one entry per CDR3 protein. The sample consists of hundreds of thousands of distinct CDR3 sequences, around 8.6% of them appearing once. The sample here was CD4+ T cells sorted from PBMCs, taken 5 days after the yellow fever booster vaccination. The receptors derive from a man younger than 35 who received the YFV17D yellow fever vaccine. CDR3s include the opening cysteine and the closing phenylalanine or tryptophan. D genes are given only for firm matches. Clone size is given for some rows only: seen once, a few or many times, or a class if the clone is expanded.

V gene	J gene	D gene	clone size	CDR3 length	CDR3 protein	CDR3 DNA
TRBV5-1	TRBJ2-1	TRBD1	many	14	CASHETGAEGEQFF	TGCGCCAGCCACGAGACAGGGGCAGAGGGTGAGCAGTTCTTC
TRBV6-2/TRBV6-3	TRBJ1-5	-	many	15	CASSYPKGLNQPQHF	TGTGCCAGCAGTTACCCGAAAGGGCTAAATCAGCCCCAGCATTTT
TRBV30	TRBJ2-3	-	few	13	CAWSMGGPDTQYF	TGTGCCTGGAGTATGGGGGGCCCAGATACGCAGTATTTT
TRBV2	TRBJ1-6	TRBD1	few	15	CASSGSDRDNSPLHF	TGTGCCAGCAGTGGGTCGGACAGGGATAATTCACCCCTCCACTTT
TRBV4-1	TRBJ2-1	-	-	16	CASSQVRDRAYNEQFF	TGCGCCAGCAGCCAAGTTAGGGACCGAGCATACAATGAGCAGTTCTTC
TRBV12-3/TRBV12-4	TRBJ2-3	-	many	14	CASSFDRNTDTQYF	TGTGCCAGCAGTTTCGACAGAAACACAGATACGCAGTATTTT
TRBV11-2	TRBJ2-3	TRBD2	few	16	CASSLVPGGLTDTQYF	TGTGCCAGCAGCTTAGTTCCGGGGGGACTCACAGATACGCAGTATTTT
TRBV18	TRBJ2-5	TRBD2	many	20	CASSPLYRRRSGGSQETQYF	TGTGCCAGCTCACCCCTCTATCGGAGACGTAGCGGGGGGTCCCAAGAGACCCAGTACTTC
TRBV5-1	TRBJ1-1	-	-	15	CASSLRVSMNTEAFF	TGCGCCAGCAGCTTAAGGGTCTCCATGAACACTGAAGCTTTCTTT
TRBV4-1	TRBJ1-2	-	many	16	CASSQDHRGPYYGYTF	TGCGCCAGCAGCCAAGATCACCGGGGGCCTTACTATGGCTACACCTTC
TRBV21-1	TRBJ1-2	-	few	11	CASEQGYGYTF	TGTGCCAGCGAACAAGGGTATGGCTACACCTTC
TRBV20-1	TRBJ2-3	-	many	14	CSARRQSGTDTQYF	TGCAGTGCTAGACGGCAGTCTGGCACAGATACGCAGTATTTT
TRBV20-1	TRBJ1-5	TRBD1	few	14	CSARDRTGHQPQHF	TGCAGTGCTAGAGACCGGACAGGTCATCAGCCCCAGCATTTT
TRBV7-2	TRBJ2-5	TRBD2	many	16	CASSFGLAGRFGAQYF	TGTGCCAGCAGCTTCGGTCTAGCGGGGCGGTTTGGGGCCCAGTACTTC
TRBV10-2	TRBJ2-7	-	few	15	CASSQGGLTSYEQYF	TGCGCCAGCAGTCAGGGTGGACTTACCTCCTACGAGCAGTACTTC
TRBV2	TRBJ1-2	TRBD1	-	15	CASSTDNTGGNGYTF	TGTGCCAGCAGCACAGACAACACAGGGGGCAATGGCTACACCTTC
TRBV6-2/TRBV6-3	TRBJ2-2	-	-	11	CAIAYTGELFF	TGTGCCATCGCTTACACCGGGGAGCTGTTTTTT
TRBV20-1	TRBJ1-1	TRBD1	many	14	CSQQGGQMNTEAFF	TGCTCTCAACAGGGGGGGCAAATGAACACTGAAGCTTTCTTT
TRBV6-2/TRBV6-3	TRBJ2-1	TRBD2	-	19	CASFPVSGTSGGTYNEQFF	TGTGCCAGCTTTCCCGTGTCCGGGACTAGCGGGGGAACCTACAATGAGCAGTTCTTC
TRBV28	TRBJ2-2	-	-	13	CASPGPNTGELFF	TGTGCCAGCCCCGGCCCGAACACCGGGGAGCTGTTTTTT
TRBV7-3	TRBJ2-5	-	many	16	CASSLTGFTPEETQYF	TGTGCCAGCAGCTTAACGGGCTTCACCCCGGAAGAGACCCAGTACTTC
TRBV6-5	TRBJ2-3	-	many	12	CASSPRADTQYF	TGTGCCAGCAGCCCGAGGGCAGATACGCAGTATTTT
TRBV4-2	TRBJ1-6	-	-	15	CASSQEGREGSPLHF	TGTGCCAGCAGCCAAGAGGGCAGGGAAGGTTCACCCCTCCACTTT
TRBV27	TRBJ2-4	-	few	11	CASTRQNIQYF	TGTGCCAGCACCCGGCAAAACATTCAGTACTTC
TRBV24-1	TRBJ1-6	TRBD1	-	16	CATSDSRQGYNSPLHF	TGTGCCACCAGTGACTCGCGACAGGGGTATAATTCACCCCTCCACTTT
TRBV4-3	TRBJ2-1	-	many	15	CASSQGMTEYNEQFF	TGCGCCAGCAGCCAAGGGATGACAGAATACAATGAGCAGTTCTTC
TRBV12-5	TRBJ2-3	TRBD2	-	16	CASGLVLAGTQWTQYF	TGTGCTAGTGGTTTGGTTCTAGCGGGGACGCAATGGACGCAGTATTTT
TRBV4-3	TRBJ2-5	TRBD2	many	14	CASSQEASGETQYF	TGCGCCAGCAGCCAAGAGGCTAGCGGAGAGACCCAGTACTTC
TRBV4-2	TRBJ1-6	TRBD1	-	15	CASSQAGGRDSPLHF	TGTGCCAGCAGCCAAGCAGGGGGCAGGGATTCACCCCTCCACTTT
TRBV12-3/TRBV12-4	TRBJ2-1	-	-	15	CASSFSGRSYNEQFF	TGTGCCAGCAGTTTCTCGGGGCGTTCCTACAATGAGCAGTTCTTC
TRBV30	TRBJ2-7	-	-	13	CAWSVQGLYEQYF	TGTGCCTGGAGTGTACAGGGACTCTACGAGCAGTACTTC
TRBV28	TRBJ2-2	TRBD2	-	15	CASITGGANTGELFF	TGTGCCAGCATAACGGGGGGGGCGAACACCGGGGAGCTGTTTTTT
TRBV7-9	TRBJ1-5	TRBD1	few	15	CASSLGTGSNQPQHF	TGTGCCAGCAGCCTCGGGACAGGGAGCAATCAGCCCCAGCATTTT
TRBV28	TRBJ2-4	-	few	12	CASSLPNRSAVF	TGTGCCAGCAGTTTACCCAACAGGTCAGCAGTATTC
TRBV6-2/TRBV6-3	TRBJ2-4	TRBD1	-	15	CASSARDRDVNIQYF	TGTGCCAGCAGCGCCCGGGACAGGGACGTCAACATTCAGTACTTC
TRBV9	TRBJ2-7	TRBD1	-	15	CASSAAGTDTYEQYF	TGTGCCAGCAGCGCCGCCGGGACAGATACCTACGAGCAGTACTTC
TRBV10-3	TRBJ1-4	-	-	13	CAIRGGTNEKLFF	TGTGCCATCAGGGGAGGGACCAATGAAAAACTGTTTTTT
TRBV5-1	TRBJ1-5	-	few	15	CASSFNPGASQPQHF	TGCGCCAGCAGCTTCAATCCGGGGGCTAGTCAGCCCCAGCATTTT
TRBV20-1	TRBJ2-3	TRBD2	few	17	CSASSQRGGNVGDTQYF	TGCAGTGCTAGTAGCCAGCGGGGGGGGAACGTTGGTGATACGCAGTATTTT
TRBV19	TRBJ2-2	TRBD2	-	15	CASSSSSGATGELFF	TGTGCCAGTAGTAGCTCTAGCGGGGCCACCGGGGAGCTGTTTTTT
TRBV5-1	TRBJ2-5	-	many	12	CASRQQQETQYF	TGCGCCAGTAGACAACAACAAGAGACCCAGTACTTC
TRBV18	TRBJ2-3	TRBD1	-	15	CASSPQRGPGDTQYF	TGTGCCAGCTCACCCCAAAGGGGGCCCGGAGATACGCAGTATTTT
TRBV6-1	TRBJ2-4	-	few	14	CASSEGVAKNIQYF	TGTGCCAGCAGTGAAGGGGTAGCCAAAAACATTCAGTACTTC
TRBV4-3	TRBJ2-1	-	few	14	CASSQDRHYNEQFF	TGCGCCAGCAGCCAAGATAGACACTACAATGAGCAGTTCTTC
TRBV20-1	TRBJ1-2	-	few	13	CSAPRETRYGYTF	TGCAGTGCTCCCCGTGAGACACGCTATGGCTACACCTTC
TRBV20-1	TRBJ2-1	TRBD2	few	14	CSALSGGGSGEQFF	TGCAGTGCTCTTAGCGGGGGTGGCTCCGGTGAGCAGTTCTTC
TRBV30	TRBJ2-3	-	many	14	CAYRDTLSTDTQYF	TGTGCCTACCGGGACACACTAAGCACAGATACGCAGTATTTT
TRBV6-5	TRBJ1-2	-	few	12	CASSNQGSGYTF	TGTGCCAGCAGTAACCAGGGGTCCGGCTACACCTTC
TRBV20-1	TRBJ1-2	-	-	15	CSAWALAGANYGYTF	TGCAGTGCATGGGCTCTCGCGGGGGCTAACTATGGCTACACCTTC
TRBV5-6	TRBJ2-1	TRBD1	few	16	CASSPIPGTGANEQFF	TGTGCCAGCAGCCCGATACCCGGGACAGGGGCCAATGAGCAGTTCTTC
TRBV7-8	TRBJ2-1	-	few	12	CASSLGGIEQFF	TGTGCCAGCAGCTTAGGGGGGATCGAGCAGTTCTTC
TRBV5-1	TRBJ2-4	TRBD1	few	16	CASSNNPTGKKNIQYF	TGCGCCAGCAGCAATAACCCGACAGGGAAAAAAAACATTCAGTACTTC
TRBV7-2	TRBJ1-1	TRBD1	many	12	CASGRDREEAFF	TGTGCCAGCGGCCGGGACAGGGAGGAAGCTTTCTTT
TRBV12-3/TRBV12-4	TRBJ2-5	-	few	13	CASSFVGRETQYF	TGTGCCAGCAGTTTTGTGGGACGTGAGACCCAGTACTTC
TRBV4-1	TRBJ1-4	-	few	12	CASSQDPQGLFF	TGCGCCAGCAGCCAAGATCCCCAGGGCCTGTTTTTT
TRBV7-2	TRBJ1-3	-	-	15	CASSLMGFGGNTIYF	TGTGCCAGCAGCTTAATGGGCTTTGGGGGAAACACCATATATTTT
TRBV5-1	TRBJ1-1	-	few	15	CASSFAGDTNTEAFF	TGCGCCAGCAGCTTCGCAGGGGACACGAACACTGAAGCTTTCTTT